This T cell receptor (beta chain) is drawn from a study of T cell responses to AZD1222 COVID-19 vaccine. Sequencing used immunoSEQ multiplex PCR; TCRdb keeps in-frame clones, though not all of them. In the table there are fewer than 250,000 clones, roughly 91% of which are singletons. The CDR3 length is 16 residues. The junction had 13 bases not matched to a gene; V was cut back by 1 base and J by 5 bases. The germline gives CDR1 GTSNPN, CDR2 SVGIG (reference sequence). A remark on this clone: Its antigen is still unknown.

Study conclusions and caveats: Donors were chiefly white British, with a greater number of females, and clonal diversity was perhaps underestimated. Recipients of AZD1222 seropositive at baseline numbered only 5 or 6. Regions left unmutated in variants are reportedly the target of nearly half of spike-specific TCRs. There were vaccine-associated CD4 TCRs across spike, dominant at 160-218 and 743-854.

This TCR came from an adult in good health. The chain combines TRBV30 with TRBJ2-5; 7 nucleotides match TRBD2. The sequencing used peripheral blood, collected on day 0 of MenACWY control vaccination. The CDR3 sequence: CAWSGSTSDLWETQYF. As DNA, the CDR3 is TGTGCCTGGAGTGGATCTACTAGCGACTTATGGGAGACCCAGTACTTC.